This TCR beta chain stems from a study of T cell repertoires in cytomegalovirus infection. One entry per CDR3 protein, called by TCRdb with MiXCR from the reads. This table has roughly 350,000 distinct CDR3 sequences, about 32% appearing once. To note about this clonotype: Its matching antigen is unknown.

Unmatched junction bases numbered 5, after V lost 4 bases and J lost 1 base. This CDR3 has 16 amino acids. The sequence came from a human donor in good health (CMV status not recorded). Some clones in this sample may be carry-over from other donors' samples. The sample in question was cultured PBMCs, obtained from culture after CMV antigen stimulation. The chain employs TRBV12-3 or TRBV12-4 and TRBJ2-7, with 12 bases identical to TRBD2. The CDR3 is CASSSGTSGFSYEQYF. The CDR3, as DNA: TGTGCCAGCAGTTCAGGGACTAGCGGGTTTTCCTACGAGCAGTACTTC.